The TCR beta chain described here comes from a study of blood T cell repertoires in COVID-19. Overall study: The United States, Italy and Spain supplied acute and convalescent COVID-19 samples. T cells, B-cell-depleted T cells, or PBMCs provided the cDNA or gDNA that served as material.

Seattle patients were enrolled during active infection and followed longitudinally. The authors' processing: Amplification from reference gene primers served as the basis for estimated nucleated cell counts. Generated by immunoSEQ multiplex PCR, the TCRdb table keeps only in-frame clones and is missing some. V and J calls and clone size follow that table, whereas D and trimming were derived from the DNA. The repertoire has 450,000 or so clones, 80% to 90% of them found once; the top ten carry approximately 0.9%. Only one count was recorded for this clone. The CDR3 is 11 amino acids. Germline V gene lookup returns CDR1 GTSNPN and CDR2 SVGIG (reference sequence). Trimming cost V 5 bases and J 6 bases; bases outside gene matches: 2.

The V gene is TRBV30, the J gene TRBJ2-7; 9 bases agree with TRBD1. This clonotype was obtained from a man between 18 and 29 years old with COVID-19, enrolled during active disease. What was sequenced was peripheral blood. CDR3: CAWDRGGEQYF. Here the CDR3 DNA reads TGTGCCTGGGACAGGGGGGGCGAGCAGTACTTC.